The 5 T cell receptor beta chains below were found in one sample sequenced in a study of beta chain features in type 1 diabetes. General observations from the study: TCRB CDR3s from Type 1 diabetes patients were moderately but significantly shorter in all four CD4+ subsets.

These TCRs' antigens remain unknown. All of the isolated RNA was reverse transcribed, so expressed TCRB transcripts were sequenced. Some clones are missing from TCRdb's copy, which holds only in-frame ones; the method was immunoSEQ multiplex PCR. Among roughly 220,000 clones listed, around 16% were seen once. The sample consisted of naive CD4+ T cells from blood. The source is a man aged 30-40 years with type 1 diabetes.

This chain connects TRBV29-1 to TRBJ2-3; no clear D. The germline V gene encodes CDR1 SQVTM and CDR2 ANQGSEA. V was cut by 6 bases and J by 6 bases, with 16 bases left in between. The CDR3 contains 13 residues. CDR3 bases: TGCAGCGTGGCCGGGCGATTAGGGGATACGCAGTATTTT. Protein product: CSVAGRLGDTQYF.

V gene TRBV5-1 combines with J gene TRBJ2-1, with D tentatively TRBD1 or TRBD2 (6 bases each). The CDR3 sequence is 16 residues long. The germline V and J ends were trimmed by 4 bases and 0 bases, with 14 bases remaining between them. The germline V gene encodes CDR1 SGHRS and CDR2 YFSETQ. The CDR3 spells CASSGKGGSSYNEQFF. Written as DNA, the CDR3 is TGCGCCAGCAGCGGAAAGGGGGGAAGCTCCTACAATGAGCAGTTCTTC. The full variable domain, rest sourced from reference TRBV5-1 and TRBJ2-1, is KAGVTQTPRYLIKTRGQQVTLSCSPISGHRSVSWYQQTPGQGLQFLFEYFSETQRNKGNFPGRFSGRQFSNSRSEMNVSTLELGDSALYLCASSGKGGSSYNEQFFGPGTRLTVL.

The rearrangement links TRBV6-1 to TRBJ2-2; D uncertain. Germline CDR1 and CDR2: MNHNS and SASEGT. The CDR3 totals 15 residues. The V end lost 3 bases, the J end lost 4 bases, and 12 bases lay between the germline ends. The CDR3 sequence: CASSDRPKGTGELFF. CDR3 nucleotides: TGTGCCAGCAGTGACCGCCCTAAGGGCACCGGGGAGCTGTTTTTT.

The rearrangement links TRBV7-2 to TRBJ2-4, with TRBD2 matching over 8 bases. With 4 bases clipped from V and 7 bases from J, the junction kept 12 bases outside the gene matches. This CDR3 comprises 16 residues. Germline values: CDR1 SGHTA, CDR2 FQGNSA. The CDR3: CASSSTRAAGDNIQYF. The CDR3 nucleotides are TGTGCCAGCAGCTCGACGCGGGCAGCGGGAGATAACATTCAGTACTTC.

The chain has TRBV4-3 and TRBJ2-7; a weak D match, TRBD2 (5 bases). Trimming stripped 1 base from V and 4 bases from J, with 17 bases between. CDR3 length equals 16 residues. Germline CDR1 LGHNA, CDR2 YSLEER. The CDR3 sequence is CASSQGQGGRSYEQYF. The CDR3 DNA reads as TGCGCCAGCAGCCAAGGACAAGGCGGGCGATCGTACGAGCAGTACTTC.